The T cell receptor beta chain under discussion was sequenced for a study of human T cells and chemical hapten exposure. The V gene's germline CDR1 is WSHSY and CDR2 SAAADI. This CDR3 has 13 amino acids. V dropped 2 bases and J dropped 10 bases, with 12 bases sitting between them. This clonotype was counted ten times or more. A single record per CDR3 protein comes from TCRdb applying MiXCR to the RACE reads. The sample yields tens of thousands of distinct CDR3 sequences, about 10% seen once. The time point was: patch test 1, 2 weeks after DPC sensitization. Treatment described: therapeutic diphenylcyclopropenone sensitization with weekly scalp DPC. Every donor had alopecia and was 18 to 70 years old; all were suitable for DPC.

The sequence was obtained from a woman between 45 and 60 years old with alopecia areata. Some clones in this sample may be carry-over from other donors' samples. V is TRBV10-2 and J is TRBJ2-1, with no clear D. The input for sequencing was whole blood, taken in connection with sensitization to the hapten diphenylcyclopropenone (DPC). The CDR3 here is CASSEEFVGEQFF. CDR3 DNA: TGCGCCAGCAGTGAGGAGTTTGTGGGGGAGCAGTTCTTC.